This entry is about one T cell receptor (beta chain). The sample is drawn from a study of blood T cell repertoires in COVID-19. About the study: Italy, Spain and the United States were the sources of the convalescent and acute COVID-19 samples.

Patients in Seattle were enrolled during active infection, then followed longitudinally. The V gene end was trimmed by 3 bases and the J gene end by 8 bases; junction bases not matched to a gene: 0. The germline V gene has CDR1 SNHLY and CDR2 FYNNEI. This CDR3 spans 13 amino acids. The table came from immunoSEQ multiplex PCR; TCRdb's copy has only in-frame clones and leaves some out. The table records tens of thousands of clones, about 90% of them present only once. The sequenced material came from peripheral blood. V gene TRBV2 combines with J gene TRBJ2-4; 11 bases fit TRBD1. This TCR came from a man aged 45-65 years with COVID-19, enrolled during active disease. This chain's CDR3 is CASSEGQGDIQYF. DNA of the CDR3: TGTGCCAGCAGTGAGGGACAGGGGGACATTCAGTACTTC. Supplemented by reference TRBV2 and TRBJ2-4, the full variable domain reads EPEVTQTPSHQVTQMGQEVILRCVPISNHLYFYWYRQILGQKVEFLVSFYNNEISEKSEIFDDQFSVERPDGSNFTLKIRSTKLEDSAMYFCASSEGQGDIQYFGAGTRLSVL.